The 23 T cell receptor beta chains below all came from one sample that was sequenced in a study of shared clonotypes between healthy human individuals. The table came from immunoSEQ multiplex PCR; TCRdb's copy has only in-frame clones and leaves some out. Among 550,000 to 850,000 clones listed, 74% were seen once. Material: memory CD4+ T cells sorted from blood. The subset was: CD45RA-negative fraction. These receptors were collected from a woman younger than 45 in good health.

This rearrangement joins TRBV29-1 to TRBJ2-7, with 7 bases matching TRBD1. This CDR3 comprises 13 residues. The V segment lost 4 bases and the J segment 4 bases; nucleotides outside the gene matches: 7. Per germline, CDR1 SQVTM and CDR2 ANQGSEA. Here the CDR3 reads CSVGAGGPYEQYF. The CDR3, as DNA: TGCAGCGTTGGGGCAGGGGGACCTTACGAGCAGTACTTC.

This chain connects TRBV11-2 to TRBJ2-2, with D tentatively TRBD1 (5 bases). Trimming stripped 3 bases from V and 4 bases from J, with 12 bases between. This CDR3 comprises 15 residues. The germline V gene has CDR1 SGHAT and CDR2 FQNNGV. The CDR3 nucleotides are TGTGCCAGCAGCTTTGGGGCAGGGCCCACCGGGGAGCTGTTTTTT. Its translation is CASSFGAGPTGELFF.

The V and J genes are TRBV4-2 and TRBJ2-5; no clear D. CDR3 length: 11 amino acids. The V end lost 4 bases, the J end lost 1 base, and 1 base lay between the germline ends. Germline assignment: CDR1 LGHNA and CDR2 YNFKEQ. CDR3 DNA: TGTGCCAGCAGCCGCCAAGAGACCCAGTACTTC. Translation: CASSRQETQYF.

The chain is built from TRBV10-1 and TRBJ2-1, with 7 bases aligning to TRBD2. V dropped 2 bases and J dropped 4; count of bases not matched to a gene: 8. The CDR3 totals 16 residues. Germline assignment: CDR1 WNHNN and CDR2 SYGVQD (reference sequence). As DNA, the CDR3 is TGCGCCAGCAGTGAGAGGTCTAGCGGTCTATACAATGAGCAGTTCTTC. It translates to CASSERSSGLYNEQFF.

This clone turned up a few times. The chain carries TRBV4-2 and TRBJ1-5; perhaps TRBD1 as D (6 bases). CDR1 LGHNA and CDR2 YNFKEQ come from the germline V gene. V lost 1 base and J 7 bases, leaving 11 bases between the germline ends. The CDR3 sequence is 14 residues long. This CDR3 is CASSQGQVGQPQHF. DNA for the CDR3: TGTGCCAGCAGCCAAGGACAGGTTGGCCAGCCCCAGCATTTT.

The chain carries TRBV6-6 and TRBJ2-7; 11 bases agree with TRBD2. The trim removed 5 bases at V and 4 bases at J, leaving 7 bases unmatched. This CDR3 is 15 amino acids long. Germline CDR1 and CDR2: MNHNY and SVGAGI (reference sequence). The CDR3 loop is CASSTRLAGKYEQYF. The CDR3 nucleotides read TGTGCCAGCAGTACACGACTAGCGGGAAAATACGAGCAGTACTTC.

Worth noting for this clone: A much larger clone differs by one base, so this may be a read error. The rearrangement links TRBV7-9 to TRBJ2-7, with D possibly matching TRBD1 (6 bases). Deletions cut 4 bases from V and 3 bases from J, with 7 bases between. The germline CDR1 and CDR2 sequences are SEHNR and FQNEAQ (reference sequence). The CDR3 extends over 12 amino acids. Here the CDR3 DNA reads TGTGCCAGCAGCTCACAGGGCTACGAGCAGTACTTC. It translates to CASSSQGYEQYF. Based on the CDR3 plus reference TRBV7-9 and TRBJ2-7, the full variable domain is DTGVSQNPRHKITKRGQNVTFRCDPISEHNRLYWYRQTLGQGPEFLTYFQNEAQLEKSRLLSDRFSAERPKGSFSTLEIQRTEQGDSAMYLCASSSQGYEQYFGPGTRLTVT.

A single count supports this clone. The chain joins TRBV6-5 to TRBJ2-1, with 13 bases matching TRBD2. This CDR3 spans 16 amino acids. Germline CDR1 is MNHEY and CDR2 is SVGAGI. V lost 2 bases to trimming and J lost 7 bases; unmatched junction nucleotides: 5. The CDR3 bases are TGTGCCAGCAGTTACCGGACTAGCGGGGGCCGGAATGAGCAGTTCTTC. Its translation is CASSYRTSGGRNEQFF.

The chain links TRBV28 to TRBJ1-3; maybe TRBD1 (5 bases). CDR1 and CDR2 (germline): MDHEN, SYDVKM. The CDR3 covers 13 residues. Deletions cut 2 bases from V and 10 bases from J, with 12 bases between. CDR3 bases: TGTGCCAGCAGTTTAGAGGGGCTGGGAACCATATATTTT. Its translation is CASSLEGLGTIYF. The whole variable domain, filled in from reference TRBV28 and TRBJ1-3, reads DVKVTQSSRYLVKRTGEKVFLECVQDMDHENMFWYRQDPGLGLRLIYFSYDVKMKEKGDIPEGYSVSREKKERFSLILESASTNQTSMYLCASSLEGLGTIYFGEGSWLTVV.

V is TRBV11-2 and J is TRBJ1-5, with 9 bases lining up with TRBD1. Losses at the gene ends were 5 bases for V and 2 bases for J; bases not matched to a gene: 4. CDR3 length: 15 amino acids. The germline gives CDR1 SGHAT, CDR2 FQNNGV. The CDR3 sequence is CASSMDRGGNQPQHF. The DNA for the CDR3 is TGTGCCAGCAGCATGGACAGGGGTGGCAATCAGCCCCAGCATTTT.

The chain employs TRBV6-1 and TRBJ2-3, with 7 bases that match TRBD1. The trim removed 8 bases at V and 2 bases at J, leaving 7 bases unmatched. This CDR3 spans 14 amino acids. Germline CDR1 reads MNHNS; CDR2 reads SASEGT. This CDR3 reads CASLRDRLTDTQYF. The CDR3 nucleotides read TGTGCCAGCCTTCGGGACAGACTCACAGATACGCAGTATTTT.

This clone was seen more than once but under ten times. The rearrangement links TRBV7-9 to TRBJ2-7; 9 nucleotides match TRBD1. Germline CDR1 SEHNR, CDR2 FQNEAQ (reference sequence). Trimming took 1 base from V and 7 from J; bases not matched to a gene: 5. The length of the CDR3 is 14 residues. DNA for the CDR3: TGTGCCAGCAGCTTAGGGACAGGGGTTACAGAGCAGTACTTC. Its protein is CASSLGTGVTEQYF. Full variable domain (remainder filled in from reference TRBV7-9 and TRBJ2-7): DTGVSQNPRHKITKRGQNVTFRCDPISEHNRLYWYRQTLGQGPEFLTYFQNEAQLEKSRLLSDRFSAERPKGSFSTLEIQRTEQGDSAMYLCASSLGTGVTEQYFGPGTRLTVT.

The genes are TRBV30 and TRBJ2-7; 7 positions agree with TRBD2. V was pared by 4 bases and J by 2 bases, with 11 bases of the junction left unmatched. The CDR3 is 15 residues long. CDR1 and CDR2 (germline): GTSNPN, SVGIG (reference sequence). The CDR3 nucleotides are TGTGCCTGGACCCCCGGGGGGTCACGAACCTACGAGCAGTACTTC. It is translated as CAWTPGGSRTYEQYF.

This clone showed up just a few times. Within the sample, other DNA sequences also encode this same CDR3. CDR3 sequence: CASSIRDSETQYF. Written as DNA, the CDR3 is TGTGCCAGTAGTATCAGGGACTCAGAGACCCAGTACTTC. The V gene is TRBV19, the J gene TRBJ2-5, with D tentatively TRBD2 (6 bases). Germline CDR1 reads LNHDA; CDR2 reads SQIVND (reference sequence). Trimming stripped 3 bases from V and 4 bases from J, with 9 bases between. The CDR3 has 13 amino acids.

In this sample, this clone turned up a few times. This chain links TRBV28 with TRBJ1-2, with unresolved D. The CDR3 has 13 residues. Germline loops: CDR1 MDHEN, CDR2 SYDVKM. The ends were cut back, 8 bases at V and 3 bases at J, with 13 bases in the middle. The CDR3 spells CASGEGGHYGYTF. The CDR3 nucleotides are TGTGCCAGCGGAGAGGGAGGGCACTATGGCTACACCTTC.

The genes are TRBV11-3 and TRBJ1-1; 7 bases agree with TRBD1. From germline, CDR1 is SGHNT and CDR2 YENEEA. The trim removed 3 bases at V and 3 bases at J, leaving 7 bases unmatched. CDR3 length equals 15 residues. CDR3 DNA: TGTGCCAGCAGCTTTGGGGGACAGACACACACTGAAGCTTTCTTT. Its translation: CASSFGGQTHTEAFF.

The chain has TRBV2 and TRBJ1-2; D unresolved. The CDR3 has 12 residues. Per germline, CDR1 SNHLY and CDR2 FYNNEI. V was shortened by 0 bases and J by 9 bases, with 8 bases between the two germline ends. In DNA, the CDR3 is TGTGCCAGCAGTGAAGCGCGTCGAAGCTACACCTTC. This sequence encodes CASSEARRSYTF.

The chain links TRBV7-8 to TRBJ2-3, with a weak D call TRBD1 (5 bases). The CDR3 spans 14 residues. Germline V CDR1 and CDR2: SGHVS, FQNEAQ. V lost 5 bases, J lost 4 bases, and 13 bases lay in between. This CDR3 is CASSPRQGADTQYF. DNA for the CDR3: TGTGCCAGCAGCCCGAGGCAGGGTGCAGATACGCAGTATTTT.

J is TRBJ2-5 and V is TRBV5-4, with D possibly being TRBD2 (5 bases). The V end lost 4 bases, the J end lost 2 bases, and 12 bases lay between the germline ends. This CDR3 has 14 residues. CDR1 is SGHNT, CDR2 YYREEE, per germline (reference sequence). The DNA of the CDR3 is TGTGCCAGCAGCACGGACTGGGGACAAGAGACCCAGTACTTC. This gives the protein CASSTDWGQETQYF.

V gene TRBV11-2 combines with J gene TRBJ2-1, with D possibly TRBD1 on 6 matching bases. CDR3 size: 16 residues. Trimming took 2 bases from V and 9 from J, leaving 20 bases between them. The germline V gene encodes CDR1 SGHAT and CDR2 FQNNGV. CDR3 nucleotide sequence: TGTGCCAGCAGCTTAATGACAGGCCGCGGTTATGGTGAGCAGTTCTTC. Amino acid sequence: CASSLMTGRGYGEQFF.

The rearrangement links TRBV19 to TRBJ1-1; 8 nucleotides line up with TRBD1. The CDR3 has 12 amino acids. Per the germline V gene, CDR1 is LNHDA and CDR2 is SQIVND (reference sequence). V gave up 10 bases and J gave up 4 bases; unmatched junction bases: 5. The CDR3 sequence is CAISDRGTEAFF. As DNA, the CDR3 is TGTGCCATCAGCGACAGGGGCACTGAAGCTTTCTTT.

This clone has just one count. The chain joins TRBV7-8 to TRBJ2-6; D remains ambiguous. This CDR3 comprises 10 residues. Germline loops: CDR1 SGHVS, CDR2 FQNEAQ. V lost 0 bases, J lost 13 bases, and 1 base lay in between. CDR3 DNA sequence: TGTGCCAGCAGCTTAGCGGTCCTGACTTTC. It codes for CASSLAVLTF.

This chain connects TRBV12-5 to TRBJ1-2, with 7 positions matching TRBD1. This CDR3 comprises 14 residues. Germline CDR1 and CDR2: LGHNT and FRNRAP. V shed 5 bases and J 6 bases; nucleotides not matched to a gene: 9. The CDR3 DNA follows: TGTGCTAGTGGTCGGGACAGCGGATGGAATGGCTACACCTTC. The encoded protein is CASGRDSGWNGYTF. Full variable domain (remainder filled in from reference TRBV12-5 and TRBJ1-2): DARVTQTPRHKVTEMGQEVTMRCQPILGHNTVFWYRQTMMQGLELLAYFRNRAPLDDSGMPKDRFSAEMPDATLATLKIQPSEPRDSAVYFCASGRDSGWNGYTFGSGTRLTVV.